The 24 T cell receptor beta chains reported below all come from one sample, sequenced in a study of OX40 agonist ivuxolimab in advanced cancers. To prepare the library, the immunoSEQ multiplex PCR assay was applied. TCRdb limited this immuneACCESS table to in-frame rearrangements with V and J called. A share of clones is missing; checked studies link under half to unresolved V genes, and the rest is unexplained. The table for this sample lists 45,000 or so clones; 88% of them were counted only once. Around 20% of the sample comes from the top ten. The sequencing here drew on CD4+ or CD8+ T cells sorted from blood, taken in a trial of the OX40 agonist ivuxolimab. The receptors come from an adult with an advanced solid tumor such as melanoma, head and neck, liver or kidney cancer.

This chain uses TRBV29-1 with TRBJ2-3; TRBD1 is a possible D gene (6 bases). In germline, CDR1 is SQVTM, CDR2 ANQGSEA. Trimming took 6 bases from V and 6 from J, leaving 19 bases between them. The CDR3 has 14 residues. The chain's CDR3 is CSVRDPQGPDTQYF. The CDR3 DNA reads TGCAGCGTGAGGGACCCTCAGGGGCCCGATACGCAGTATTTT.

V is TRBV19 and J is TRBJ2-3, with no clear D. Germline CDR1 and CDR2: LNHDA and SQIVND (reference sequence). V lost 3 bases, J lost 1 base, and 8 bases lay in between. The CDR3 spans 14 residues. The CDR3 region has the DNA TGTGCCAGTAGTATCTTGCCGGGCACAGATACGCAGTATTTT. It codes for CASSILPGTDTQYF.

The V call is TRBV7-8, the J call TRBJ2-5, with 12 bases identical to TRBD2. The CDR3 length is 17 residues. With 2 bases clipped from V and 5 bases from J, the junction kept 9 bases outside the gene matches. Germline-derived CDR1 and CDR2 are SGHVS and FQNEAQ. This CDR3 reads CASSLPQRLAGDETQYF. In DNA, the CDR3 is TGTGCCAGCAGCTTACCCCAAAGACTAGCGGGGGACGAGACCCAGTACTTC.

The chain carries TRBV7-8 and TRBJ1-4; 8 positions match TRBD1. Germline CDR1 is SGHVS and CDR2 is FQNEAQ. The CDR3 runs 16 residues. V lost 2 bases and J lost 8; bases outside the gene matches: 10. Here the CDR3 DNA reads TGTGCCAGCAGCTTAAGGCAGGGGGCGCTTAGGGAAAAACTGTTTTTT. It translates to CASSLRQGALREKLFF.

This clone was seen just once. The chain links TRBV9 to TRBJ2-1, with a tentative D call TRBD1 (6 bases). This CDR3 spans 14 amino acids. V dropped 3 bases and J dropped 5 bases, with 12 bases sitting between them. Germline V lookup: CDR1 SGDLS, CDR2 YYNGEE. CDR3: CASSGIRGHNEQFF. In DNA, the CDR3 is TGTGCCAGCAGCGGGATCAGGGGCCACAATGAGCAGTTCTTC.

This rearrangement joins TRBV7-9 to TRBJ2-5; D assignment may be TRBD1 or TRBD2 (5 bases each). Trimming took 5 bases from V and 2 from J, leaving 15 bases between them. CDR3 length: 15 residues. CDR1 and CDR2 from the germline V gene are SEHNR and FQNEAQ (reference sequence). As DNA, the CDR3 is TGTGCCAGCAGCCCCGATCTGGGGGAACAAGAGACCCAGTACTTC. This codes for CASSPDLGEQETQYF.

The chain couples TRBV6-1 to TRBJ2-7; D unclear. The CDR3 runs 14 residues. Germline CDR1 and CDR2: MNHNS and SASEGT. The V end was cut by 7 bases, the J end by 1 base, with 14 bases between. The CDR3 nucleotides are TGTGCCAGCAACTGGGAACAGACTTCCTACGAGCAGTACGTC. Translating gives CASNWEQTSYEQYV.

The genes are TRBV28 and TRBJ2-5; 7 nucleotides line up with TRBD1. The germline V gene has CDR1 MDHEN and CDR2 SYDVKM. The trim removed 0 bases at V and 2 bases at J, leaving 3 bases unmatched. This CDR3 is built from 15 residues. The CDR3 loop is CASSLWGRGQETQYF. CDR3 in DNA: TGTGCCAGCAGTTTATGGGGCAGGGGGCAAGAGACCCAGTACTTC.

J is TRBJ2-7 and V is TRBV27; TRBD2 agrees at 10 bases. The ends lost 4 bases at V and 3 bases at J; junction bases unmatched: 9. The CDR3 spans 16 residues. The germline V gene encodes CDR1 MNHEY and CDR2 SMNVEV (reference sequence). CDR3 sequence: CASSSSGLAVIYEQYF. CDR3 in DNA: TGTGCCAGCAGTTCCTCCGGACTAGCGGTTATCTACGAGCAGTACTTC.

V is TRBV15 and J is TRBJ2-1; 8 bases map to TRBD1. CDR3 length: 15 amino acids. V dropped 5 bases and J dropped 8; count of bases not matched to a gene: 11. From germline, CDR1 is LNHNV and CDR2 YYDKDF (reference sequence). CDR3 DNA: TGTGCCACCAGCCCAAAGGGCGGACAGGGATATGAGCAGTTCTTC. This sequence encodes CATSPKGGQGYEQFF. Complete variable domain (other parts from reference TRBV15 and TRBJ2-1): DAMVIQNPRYQVTQFGKPVTLSCSQTLNHNVMYWYQQKSSQAPKLLFHYYDKDFNNEADTPDNFQSRRPNTSFCFLDIRSPGLGDTAMYLCATSPKGGQGYEQFFGPGTRLTVL.

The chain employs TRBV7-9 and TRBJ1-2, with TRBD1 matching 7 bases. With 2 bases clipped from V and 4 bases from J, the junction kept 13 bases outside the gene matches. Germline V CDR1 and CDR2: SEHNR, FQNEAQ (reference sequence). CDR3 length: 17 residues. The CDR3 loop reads CASSLNGRRDSSYGYTF. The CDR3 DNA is TGTGCCAGCAGCTTAAACGGACGTCGGGACAGTAGCTATGGCTACACCTTC.

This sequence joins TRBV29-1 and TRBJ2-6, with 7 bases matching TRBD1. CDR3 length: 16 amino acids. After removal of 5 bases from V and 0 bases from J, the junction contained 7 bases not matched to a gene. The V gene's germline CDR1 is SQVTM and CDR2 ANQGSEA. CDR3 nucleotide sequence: TGCAGCGTTTTCCCCGACAGGGACTCTGGGGCCAACGTCCTGACTTTC. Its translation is CSVFPDRDSGANVLTF.

The CDR3 region is CASSLRGGGNEQFF. As DNA, the CDR3 is TGTGCCAGCAGTTTGCGGGGGGGCGGGAATGAGCAGTTCTTC. The V and J genes are TRBV27 and TRBJ2-1, with 9 bases identical to TRBD2. CDR3 length equals 14 residues. The J segment lost 7 bases and the V segment lost 3 bases, leaving 4 bases of the junction unmatched. Germline assignment: CDR1 MNHEY and CDR2 SMNVEV (reference sequence).

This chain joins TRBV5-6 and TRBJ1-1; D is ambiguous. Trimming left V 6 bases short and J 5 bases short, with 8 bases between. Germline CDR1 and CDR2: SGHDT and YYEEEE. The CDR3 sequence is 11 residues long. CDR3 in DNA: TGTGCCAGCACCCTGGGGACTGAAGCTTTCTTT. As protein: CASTLGTEAFF.

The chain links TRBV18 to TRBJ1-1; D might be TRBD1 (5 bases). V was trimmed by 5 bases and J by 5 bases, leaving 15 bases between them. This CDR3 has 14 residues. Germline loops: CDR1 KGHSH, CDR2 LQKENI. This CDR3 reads CASSGDGQRTEAFF. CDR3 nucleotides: TGTGCCAGCTCAGGGGACGGCCAGAGGACTGAAGCTTTCTTT.

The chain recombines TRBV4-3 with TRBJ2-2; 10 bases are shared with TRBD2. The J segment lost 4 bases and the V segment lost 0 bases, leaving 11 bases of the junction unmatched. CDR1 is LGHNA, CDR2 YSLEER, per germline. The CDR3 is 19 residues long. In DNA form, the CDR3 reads TGCGCCAGCAGCCAAGAAAGCCCGGGAGCGGGGGGGCCCACCGGGGAGCTGTTTTTT. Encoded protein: CASSQESPGAGGPTGELFF.

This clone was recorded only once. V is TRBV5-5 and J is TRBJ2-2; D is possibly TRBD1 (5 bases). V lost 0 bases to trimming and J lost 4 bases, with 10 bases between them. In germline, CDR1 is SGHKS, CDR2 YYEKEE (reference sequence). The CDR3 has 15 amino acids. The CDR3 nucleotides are TGTGCCAGCAGCTTGGTCCAGGGTGGCACCGGGGAGCTGTTTTTT. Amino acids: CASSLVQGGTGELFF.

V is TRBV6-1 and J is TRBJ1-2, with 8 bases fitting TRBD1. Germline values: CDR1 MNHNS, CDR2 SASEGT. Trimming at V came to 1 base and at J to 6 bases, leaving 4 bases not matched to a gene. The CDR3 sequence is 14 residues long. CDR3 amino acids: CASSEGGQGHGYTF. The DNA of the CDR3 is TGTGCCAGCAGTGAAGGTGGACAGGGCCATGGCTACACCTTC.

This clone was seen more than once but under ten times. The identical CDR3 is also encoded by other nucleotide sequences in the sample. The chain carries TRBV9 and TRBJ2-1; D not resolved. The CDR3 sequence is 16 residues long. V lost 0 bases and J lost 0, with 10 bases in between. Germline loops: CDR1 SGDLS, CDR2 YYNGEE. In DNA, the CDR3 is TGTGCCAGCAGCGTAGGAGGTGCAAGCTCCTACAATGAGCAGTTCTTC. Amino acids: CASSVGGASSYNEQFF.

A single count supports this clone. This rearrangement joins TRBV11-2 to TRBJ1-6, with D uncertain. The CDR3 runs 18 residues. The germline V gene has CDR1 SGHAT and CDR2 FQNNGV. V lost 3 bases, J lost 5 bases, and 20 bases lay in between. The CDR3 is CASSFSPGGLLDNSPLHF. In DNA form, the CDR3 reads TGTGCCAGCAGCTTTAGCCCAGGCGGGCTGCTTGATAATTCACCCCTCCACTTT.

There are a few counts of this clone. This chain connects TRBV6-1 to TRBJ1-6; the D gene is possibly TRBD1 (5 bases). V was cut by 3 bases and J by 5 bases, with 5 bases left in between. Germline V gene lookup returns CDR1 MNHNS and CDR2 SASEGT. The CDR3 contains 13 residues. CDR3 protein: CASSDRDNSPLHF. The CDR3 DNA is TGTGCCAGCAGTGACAGGGATAATTCACCCCTCCACTTT.

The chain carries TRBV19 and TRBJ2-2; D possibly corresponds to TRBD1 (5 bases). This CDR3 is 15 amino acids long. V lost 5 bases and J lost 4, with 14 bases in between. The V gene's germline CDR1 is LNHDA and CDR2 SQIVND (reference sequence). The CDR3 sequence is CASSPWADSTGELFF. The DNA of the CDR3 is TGTGCCAGTAGTCCCTGGGCCGACAGCACCGGGGAGCTGTTTTTT. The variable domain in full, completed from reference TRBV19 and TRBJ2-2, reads DGGITQSPKYLFRKEGQNVTLSCEQNLNHDAMYWYRQDPGQGLRLIYYSQIVNDFQKGDIAEGYSVSREKKESFPLTVTSAQKNPTAFYLCASSPWADSTGELFFGEGSRLTVL.

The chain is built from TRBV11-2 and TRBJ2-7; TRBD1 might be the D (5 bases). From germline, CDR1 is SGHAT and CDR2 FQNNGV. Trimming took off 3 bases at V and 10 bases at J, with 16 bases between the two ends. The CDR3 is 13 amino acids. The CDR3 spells CASSFLPADIQYV. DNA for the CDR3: TGTGCCAGCAGCTTCCTCCCCGCGGACATCCAGTACGTC.

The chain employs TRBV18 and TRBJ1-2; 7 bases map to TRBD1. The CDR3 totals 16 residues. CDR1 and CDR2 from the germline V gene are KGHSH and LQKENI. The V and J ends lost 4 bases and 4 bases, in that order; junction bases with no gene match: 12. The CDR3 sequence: CASSLSGTERLYGYTF. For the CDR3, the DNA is TGTGCCAGCTCACTGTCCGGGACAGAAAGGCTCTATGGCTACACCTTC.